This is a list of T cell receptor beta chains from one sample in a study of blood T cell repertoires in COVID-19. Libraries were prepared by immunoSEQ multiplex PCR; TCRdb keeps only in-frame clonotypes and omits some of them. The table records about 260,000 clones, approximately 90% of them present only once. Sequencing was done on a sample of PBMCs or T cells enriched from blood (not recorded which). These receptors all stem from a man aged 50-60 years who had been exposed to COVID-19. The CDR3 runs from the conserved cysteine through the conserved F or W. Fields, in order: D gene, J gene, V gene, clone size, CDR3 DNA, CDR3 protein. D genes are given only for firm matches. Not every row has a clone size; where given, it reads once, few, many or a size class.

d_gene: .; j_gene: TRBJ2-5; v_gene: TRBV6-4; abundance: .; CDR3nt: TGTGCCAGCAGTGGGTCAGGGGTAGGGCGGCAAGAGACCCAGTACTTC; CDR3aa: CASSGSGVGRQETQYF
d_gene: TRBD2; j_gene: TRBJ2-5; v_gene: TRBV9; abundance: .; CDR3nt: TGTGCCAGCAGCGTTGGCGGGGGGGCCTCGGAGACCCAGTACTTC; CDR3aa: CASSVGGGASETQYF
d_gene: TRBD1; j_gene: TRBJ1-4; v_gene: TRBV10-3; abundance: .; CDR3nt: TGTGCCATCAGCTCGACAGGGACTAATGAAAAACTGTTTTTT; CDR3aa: CAISSTGTNEKLFF
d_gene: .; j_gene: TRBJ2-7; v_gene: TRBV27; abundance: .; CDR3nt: TGTGCCAGCAGTTCCTACAGGGAAGGGGGTACCTACGAGCAGTACTTC; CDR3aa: CASSSYREGGTYEQYF
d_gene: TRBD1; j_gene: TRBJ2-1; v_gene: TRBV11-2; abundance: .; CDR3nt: TGTGCCAGCAGCACTCCGGGACAGGGCGACGGTGAGCAGTTCTTC; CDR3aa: CASSTPGQGDGEQFF
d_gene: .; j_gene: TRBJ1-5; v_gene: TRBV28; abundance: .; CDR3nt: TGTGCCAGCAGTTTACAGGATTATAGCAATCAGCCCCAGCATTTT; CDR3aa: CASSLQDYSNQPQHF
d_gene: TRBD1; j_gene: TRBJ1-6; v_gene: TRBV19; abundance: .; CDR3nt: TGTGCCAGTAGTTTAGGACAGGTGATATCACCCCTCCACTTT; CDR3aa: CASSLGQVISPLHF
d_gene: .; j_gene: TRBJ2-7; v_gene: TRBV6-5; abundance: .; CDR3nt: TGTGCCAGCAGGGTAAGGGGTCACTACGAGCAGTACTTC; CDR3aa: CASRVRGHYEQYF
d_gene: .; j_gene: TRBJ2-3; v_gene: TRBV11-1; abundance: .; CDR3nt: TGTGCCAGCAGCAGCCGGGATACCTGGGCAGATACGCAGTATTTT; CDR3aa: CASSSRDTWADTQYF
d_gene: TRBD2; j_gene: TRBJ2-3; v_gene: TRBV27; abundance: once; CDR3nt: TGTGCCAGCAGTTCTAGCGGTGGCACAGATACGCAGTATTTT; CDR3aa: CASSSSGGTDTQYF
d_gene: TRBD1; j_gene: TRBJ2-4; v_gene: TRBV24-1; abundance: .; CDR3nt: TGTGCCACCAGTGCCACGACAGGGGCGAACATTCAGTACTTC; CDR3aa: CATSATTGANIQYF
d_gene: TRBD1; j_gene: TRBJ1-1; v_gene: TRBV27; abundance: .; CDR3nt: TGTGCCAGCAGTTTATATACAGGGGGTTACGACACTGAAGCTTTCTTT; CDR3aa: CASSLYTGGYDTEAFF
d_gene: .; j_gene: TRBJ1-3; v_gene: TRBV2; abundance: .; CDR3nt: TGTGCCAGCAAGCTGAGGTCTGGAAACACCATATATTTT; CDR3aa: CASKLRSGNTIYF
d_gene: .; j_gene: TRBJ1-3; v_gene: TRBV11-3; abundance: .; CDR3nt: TGTGCCAGCAGCGCAAGGAGCAGCTCTGGAAACACCATATATTTT; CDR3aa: CASSARSSSGNTIYF
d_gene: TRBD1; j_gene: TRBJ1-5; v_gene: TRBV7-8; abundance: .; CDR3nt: TGTGCCAGCAGCTTAGCGCTGGCCGGGACAGAAGGTCAGCCCCAGCATTTT; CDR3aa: CASSLALAGTEGQPQHF
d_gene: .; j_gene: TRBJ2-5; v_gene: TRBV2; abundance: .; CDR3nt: TGTGCCAGCAGGGACCGGACAGTCTTTGGGACCCAGTACTTC; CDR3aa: CASRDRTVFGTQYF
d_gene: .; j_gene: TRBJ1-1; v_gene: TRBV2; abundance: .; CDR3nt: TGTGCCAGCAGCGCCGAGCAGGGGACTGAAGCTTTCTTT; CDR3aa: CASSAEQGTEAFF
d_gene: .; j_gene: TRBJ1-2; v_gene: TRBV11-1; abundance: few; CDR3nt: TGTGCCAGCAGCCGCCGGACAAGGGATGGCTACACCTTC; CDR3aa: CASSRRTRDGYTF
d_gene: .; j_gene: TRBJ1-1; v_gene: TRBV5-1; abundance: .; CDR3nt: TGCGCCAGCAGCCCCACTTTAGACACTGAAGCTTTCTTT; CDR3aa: CASSPTLDTEAFF
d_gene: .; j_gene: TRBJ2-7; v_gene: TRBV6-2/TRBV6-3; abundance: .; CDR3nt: TGTGCCAGCAGTTACTCTACTGGGCCGCAGTACTTC; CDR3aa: CASSYSTGPQYF
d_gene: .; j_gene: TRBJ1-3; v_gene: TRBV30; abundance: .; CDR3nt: TGTGCCTGGAGCCTTCGGGGGGTAGGGGCCGGAAACACCATATATTTT; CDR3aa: CAWSLRGVGAGNTIYF
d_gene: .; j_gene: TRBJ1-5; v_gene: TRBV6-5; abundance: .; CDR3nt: TGTGCCAGCAGTCTCGGAGTCTCACCGTATCAGCCCCAGCATTTT; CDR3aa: CASSLGVSPYQPQHF
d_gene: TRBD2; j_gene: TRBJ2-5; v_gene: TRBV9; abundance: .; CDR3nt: TGTGCCAGCAGCGTAGGTAGCGGGAGGATTGGTGAGACCCAGTACTTC; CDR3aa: CASSVGSGRIGETQYF
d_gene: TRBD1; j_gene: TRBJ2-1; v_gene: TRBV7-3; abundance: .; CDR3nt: TGTGCCAGCAGCCACGGGACAGTTGGGGGCGAAGAGCAGTTCTTC; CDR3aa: CASSHGTVGGEEQFF
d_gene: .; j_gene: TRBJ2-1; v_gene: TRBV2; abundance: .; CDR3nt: TGTGCCACCGAACAGGGTAGCTCCTACAATGAGCAGTTCTTC; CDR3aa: CATEQGSSYNEQFF
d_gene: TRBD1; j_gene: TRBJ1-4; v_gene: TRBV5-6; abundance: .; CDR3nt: TGTGCCAGCAGCTTGCTCCAGGGGGCTCGTGAAAAACTGTTTTTT; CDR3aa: CASSLLQGAREKLFF
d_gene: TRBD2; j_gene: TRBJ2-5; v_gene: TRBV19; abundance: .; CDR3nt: TGTGCCAGTACCCCGCGGGGGGGAGAGACCCAGTACTTC; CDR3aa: CASTPRGGETQYF
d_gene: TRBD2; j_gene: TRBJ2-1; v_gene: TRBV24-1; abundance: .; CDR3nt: TGTGCCACCAGTGACATTACTAGCGGATCTAACAATGAGCAGTTCTTC; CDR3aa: CATSDITSGSNNEQFF
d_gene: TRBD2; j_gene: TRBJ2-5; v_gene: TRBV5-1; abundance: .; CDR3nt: TGCGCCAGCAGTCGCCGACTAGCTCAAGAGACCCAGTACTTC; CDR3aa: CASSRRLAQETQYF
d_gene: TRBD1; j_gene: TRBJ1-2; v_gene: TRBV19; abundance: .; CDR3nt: TGTGCCAGTACCAGCCCGACAGGGGTTGACTATGGCTACACCTTC; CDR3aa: CASTSPTGVDYGYTF
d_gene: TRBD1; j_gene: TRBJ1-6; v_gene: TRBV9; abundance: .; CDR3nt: TGTGCCAGCAGCGCCTACACAGGGGGTTCGTATAATTCACCCCTCCACTTT; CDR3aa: CASSAYTGGSYNSPLHF
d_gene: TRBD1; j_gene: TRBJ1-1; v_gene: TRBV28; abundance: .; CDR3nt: TGTGCCAGCAGCCCACCGTGGGGACAGATCTACCTTTCTAGCACTGAAGCTTTCTTT; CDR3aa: CASSPPWGQIYLSSTEAFF
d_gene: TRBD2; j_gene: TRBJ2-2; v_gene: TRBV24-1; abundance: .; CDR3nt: TGTGCCACCAAAGGGACTAGCGGGAGAAATGGCACCGGGGAGCTGTTTTTT; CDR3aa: CATKGTSGRNGTGELFF
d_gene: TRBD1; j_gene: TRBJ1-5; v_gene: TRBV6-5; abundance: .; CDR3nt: TGTGCCAGCAGGAAAGGGACAGGGGAATATCAGCCCCAGCATTTT; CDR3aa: CASRKGTGEYQPQHF
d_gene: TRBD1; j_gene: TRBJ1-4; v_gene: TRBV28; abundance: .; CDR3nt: TGTGCCAGCCAGTCCGGTACCCGACAGGGAGAACTGTTTTTT; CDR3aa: CASQSGTRQGELFF
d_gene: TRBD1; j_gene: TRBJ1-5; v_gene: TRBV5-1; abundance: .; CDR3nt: TGCGCCAGCAGCCGGGGACAGGGCCAGAATCAGCCCCAGCATTTT; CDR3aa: CASSRGQGQNQPQHF
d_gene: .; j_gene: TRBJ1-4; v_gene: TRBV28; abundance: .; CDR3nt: TGTGCCAGCAGTTTATGGCGGGGGGGGGACTCTGAAAAACTGTTTTTT; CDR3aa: CASSLWRGGDSEKLFF
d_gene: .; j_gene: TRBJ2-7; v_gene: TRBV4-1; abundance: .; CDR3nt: TGCGCCAGCAGCATAGGGGCAGATTACGAGCAGTACTTC; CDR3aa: CASSIGADYEQYF
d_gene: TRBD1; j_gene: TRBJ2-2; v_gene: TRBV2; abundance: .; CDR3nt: TGTGCCAGCAGTTTGGACAGGGGGTTCGCCGGGGAGCTGTTTTTT; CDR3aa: CASSLDRGFAGELFF
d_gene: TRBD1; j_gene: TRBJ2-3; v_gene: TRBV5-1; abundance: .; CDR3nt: TGCGCCAGCACAGCTGTAGCATATTACAGGGGTCGACGCACAGATACGCAGTATTTT; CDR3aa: CASTAVAYYRGRRTDTQYF
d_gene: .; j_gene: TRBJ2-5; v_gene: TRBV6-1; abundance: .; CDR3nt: TGTGCCAGCAGTGAAGTCGGGACAAAACAAGAGACCCAGTACTTC; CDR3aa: CASSEVGTKQETQYF
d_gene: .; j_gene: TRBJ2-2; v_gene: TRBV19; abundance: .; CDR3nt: TGTGCCAGTAGTATAGGGCAGGGGATCCCCGGGGAGCTGTTTTTT; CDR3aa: CASSIGQGIPGELFF
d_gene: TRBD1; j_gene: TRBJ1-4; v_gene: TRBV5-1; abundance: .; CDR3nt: TGCGCCAGCAGCTTGGGTTGGACAGGGGGAACTAATGAAAAACTGTTTTTT; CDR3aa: CASSLGWTGGTNEKLFF
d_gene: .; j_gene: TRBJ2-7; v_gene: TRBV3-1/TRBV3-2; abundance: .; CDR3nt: TGTGCCAGCAGCCAAGGGCCGCAGGGCCAGGGGGGATACGAGCAGTACTTC; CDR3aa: CASSQGPQGQGGYEQYF
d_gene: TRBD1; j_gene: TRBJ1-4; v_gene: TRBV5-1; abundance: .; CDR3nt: TGCGCCAGCTCGGGGGGACAGGGAGAAAAACTGTTTTTT; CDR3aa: CASSGGQGEKLFF
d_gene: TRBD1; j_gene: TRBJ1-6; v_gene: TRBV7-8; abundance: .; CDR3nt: TGTGCCAGCAGCTTAGGCGGGACAGGGGATTCACCCCTCCACTTT; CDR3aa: CASSLGGTGDSPLHF
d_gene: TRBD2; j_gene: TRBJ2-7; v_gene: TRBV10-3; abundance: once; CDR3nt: TGTGCCATCAGCCGATCTTGGACTAGCGGTTCCTACGAGCAGTACTTC; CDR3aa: CAISRSWTSGSYEQYF
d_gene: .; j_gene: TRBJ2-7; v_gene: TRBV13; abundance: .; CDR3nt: TGTGCCAGCAGCTTACCAGGGACCTACGAGCAGTACTTC; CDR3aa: CASSLPGTYEQYF
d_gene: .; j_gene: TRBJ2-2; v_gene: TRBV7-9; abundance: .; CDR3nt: TGTGCCAGCAGCTTAGGATGGAGGGACCCGAACACCGGGGAGCTGTTTTTT; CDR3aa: CASSLGWRDPNTGELFF
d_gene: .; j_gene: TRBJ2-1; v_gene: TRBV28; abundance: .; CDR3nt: TGTGCCAGCAGGGGGGGACTCTACAATGAGCAGTTCTTC; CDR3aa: CASRGGLYNEQFF
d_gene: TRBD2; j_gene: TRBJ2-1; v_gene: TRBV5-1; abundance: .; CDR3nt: TGCGCCAGCAGCTTGGGGACTAGCGGCAACAATGAGCAGTTCTTC; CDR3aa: CASSLGTSGNNEQFF
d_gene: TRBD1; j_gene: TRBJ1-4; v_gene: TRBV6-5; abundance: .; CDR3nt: TGTGCCAGCAGCCGGGGACAGGGAGTTGAAAAACTGTTTTTT; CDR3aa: CASSRGQGVEKLFF
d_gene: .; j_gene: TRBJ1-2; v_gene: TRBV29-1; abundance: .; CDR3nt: TGCAGCGTATATGACATCCTGGGCTATGGCTACACCTTC; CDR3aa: CSVYDILGYGYTF
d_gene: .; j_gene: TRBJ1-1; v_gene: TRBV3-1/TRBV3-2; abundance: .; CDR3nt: TGTGCCAGCAGCCAAGTTAGGGGGTACACTGAAGCTTTCTTT; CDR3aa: CASSQVRGYTEAFF
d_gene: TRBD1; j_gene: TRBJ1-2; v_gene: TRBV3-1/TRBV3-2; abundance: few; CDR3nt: TGTGCCAGCAGCCAAGGAGGGACAGGGCGAGGCTACACCTTC; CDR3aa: CASSQGGTGRGYTF
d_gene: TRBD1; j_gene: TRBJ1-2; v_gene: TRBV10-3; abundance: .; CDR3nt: TGTGCCATCAGTCAGGACAGGGAGGGCTATGGCTACACCTTC; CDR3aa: CAISQDREGYGYTF
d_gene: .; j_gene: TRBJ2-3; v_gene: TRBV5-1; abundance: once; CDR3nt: TGCGCCAGCAGCTCGCTGAACTTGGATACGCAGTATTTT; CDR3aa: CASSSLNLDTQYF
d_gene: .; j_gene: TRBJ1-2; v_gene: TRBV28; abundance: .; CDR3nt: TGTGCCAGCAGTTTAGATACCAGGGGCATCTATGGCTACACCTTC; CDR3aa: CASSLDTRGIYGYTF
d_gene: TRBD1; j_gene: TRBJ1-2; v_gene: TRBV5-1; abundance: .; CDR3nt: TGCGCCAGCAGCCCGACAGGGGTCTATGGCTACACCTTC; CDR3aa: CASSPTGVYGYTF